Following are 31 T cell receptor beta chains from one sample sequenced in a study of blood T cell repertoires in COVID-19. Clones were sequenced by immunoSEQ multiplex PCR, and TCRdb holds only the in-frame ones, with some missing. The sample has about 83,000 clones, around 88% seen once; the top ten hold around 7.3%. Material for sequencing was peripheral blood. The receptor set was obtained from a man aged 45-65 years with active COVID-19.

The chain is built from TRBV11-2 and TRBJ2-5; D may be TRBD1 (7 bases). The V gene lost 6 bases and the J gene lost 0 bases, with 11 bases spanning the gap. CDR1 and CDR2 (germline): SGHAT, FQNNGV. The CDR3 runs to 14 residues. This CDR3 reads CASSSGGYQETQYF. As DNA, the CDR3 is TGTGCCAGCAGTTCAGGGGGGTACCAAGAGACCCAGTACTTC.

The rearrangement uses TRBV19 and TRBJ1-6; the D gene is possibly TRBD1 (6 bases). Germline values: CDR1 LNHDA, CDR2 SQIVND (reference sequence). The CDR3 sequence is 15 residues long. V was clipped by 7 bases and J by 7 bases, with 17 bases between them. CDR3: CASTTAGTQNSPLHF. For the CDR3, the DNA is TGTGCCAGTACTACCGCCGGGACACAGAATTCACCCCTCCACTTT.

V gene TRBV4-3 combines with J gene TRBJ1-4; 8 nucleotides agree with TRBD1. From germline, CDR1 is LGHNA and CDR2 YSLEER. This CDR3 is 16 amino acids long. V dropped 1 base and J dropped 8; count of bases not matched to a gene: 9. The CDR3 nucleotides read TGCGCCAGCAGCCAAGCCCCCAGGGGGCCAGGAGAAAAACTGTTTTTT. This translates into CASSQAPRGPGEKLFF.

The genes are TRBV27 and TRBJ2-1, with 13 positions matching TRBD2. Germline values: CDR1 MNHEY, CDR2 SMNVEV (reference sequence). With 2 bases clipped from V and 15 bases from J, the junction kept 16 bases outside the gene matches. The CDR3 contains 17 residues. CDR3: CASSLRGTSGDIIGRFF. CDR3 nucleotides: TGTGCCAGCAGTTTAAGGGGGACTAGCGGGGATATAATTGGGCGGTTCTTC.

The genes are TRBV6-2 or TRBV6-3 and TRBJ2-7, with D possibly TRBD1 on 6 matching bases. CDR1 and CDR2 (germline): MNHEY, SVGEGT. This CDR3 is 15 amino acids long. The germline V and J ends were trimmed by 2 bases and 2 bases, with 13 bases remaining between them. The CDR3 reads CASSYHETGTYEQYF. The CDR3 DNA follows: TGTGCCAGCAGTTACCACGAGACAGGAACCTACGAGCAGTACTTC.

The rearrangement links TRBV5-3 to TRBJ1-2; D is possibly TRBD1 (5 bases). TRBV5-3 is classed as an ORF, of uncertain function. V shed 0 bases and J shed 4 bases, with 10 bases lying between them. The CDR3 is 14 residues long. The CDR3 protein is CARSLADNPYGYTF. CDR3 coding DNA: TGTGCCAGAAGCTTGGCGGACAACCCCTATGGCTACACCTTC.

V and J are TRBV29-1 and TRBJ2-7, with a weak D call TRBD1 (6 bases). The CDR3 extends over 15 amino acids. The V gene lost 3 bases and the J gene lost 1 base, with 16 bases spanning the gap. From germline, CDR1 is SQVTM and CDR2 ANQGSEA. The CDR3 DNA reads TGCAGCGTTGAGTTCAGAGGACAGTGGTCCTACGAGCAGTACTTC. Translated, it gives CSVEFRGQWSYEQYF.

This chain links TRBV7-3 with TRBJ2-1; 9 bases agree with TRBD2. The trim removed 5 bases at V and 5 bases at J, leaving 7 bases unmatched. The CDR3 covers 15 residues. The V gene's germline CDR1 is SGHTA and CDR2 FQGTGA. CDR3 protein: CASSRSGSDDNEQFF. The CDR3 coding sequence is TGTGCCAGCAGCCGTAGCGGGAGCGATGACAATGAGCAGTTCTTC.

The chain employs TRBV19 and TRBJ2-6; 11 nucleotides match TRBD1. Germline trimming cut 6 bases from V and 2 bases from J; bases unmatched to any gene: 6. This CDR3 spans 17 amino acids. Germline CDR1 LNHDA, CDR2 SQIVND (reference sequence). The CDR3 loop is CASRRTGGATGANVLTF. For the CDR3, the DNA is TGTGCCAGTAGGAGGACAGGGGGCGCAACTGGGGCCAACGTCCTGACTTTC.

The V gene is TRBV19, the J gene TRBJ2-7; 7 bases agree with TRBD2. The V gene's germline CDR1 is LNHDA and CDR2 SQIVND (reference sequence). Germline trimming cut 1 base from V and 2 bases from J; bases unmatched to any gene: 8. This CDR3 spans 16 amino acids. The DNA of the CDR3 is TGTGCCAGTAGTATAGCTCGCGGGGGACTTGCCTACGAGCAGTACTTC. Encoded protein: CASSIARGGLAYEQYF.

This clone was recorded once. V and J are TRBV30 and TRBJ2-3; 7 bases are shared with TRBD2. The J segment lost 3 bases and the V segment lost 3 bases, leaving 3 bases of the junction unmatched. Germline CDR1 reads GTSNPN; CDR2 reads SVGIG (reference sequence). The CDR3 has 13 amino acids. The CDR3 DNA reads TGTGCCTGGAGATGGGGGGGGACAGATACGCAGTATTTT. This codes for CAWRWGGTDTQYF.

The chain is built from TRBV7-9 and TRBJ1-4; 8 nucleotides agree with TRBD1. Germline-derived CDR1 and CDR2 are SEHNR and FQNEAQ (reference sequence). CDR3 length: 14 residues. With 5 bases clipped from V and 8 bases from J, the junction kept 7 bases outside the gene matches. CDR3 sequence (DNA): TGTGCCAGCAGCCACCAGGGGGCTAGGGAAAAACTGTTTTTT. Translating gives CASSHQGAREKLFF.

The rearrangement links TRBV28 to TRBJ1-5; D call uncertain. The CDR3 has 12 residues. The germline V and J ends were trimmed by 7 bases and 5 bases, with 9 bases remaining between them. Per the germline V gene, CDR1 is MDHEN and CDR2 is SYDVKM. CDR3 amino acids: CASNLPYQPQHF. The CDR3, as DNA: TGTGCCAGCAACCTACCGTATCAGCCCCAGCATTTT.

In DNA form, the CDR3 reads TGTGCCAGCAGTTACTCGATCGGAGTCGGCACTGAAGCTTTCTTT. Its translation is CASSYSIGVGTEAFF. The genes are TRBV6-5 and TRBJ1-1; D not resolved. Trimming left V 0 bases short and J 4 bases short, with 12 bases between. Per the germline V gene, CDR1 is MNHEY and CDR2 is SVGAGI. The CDR3 is made up of 15 amino acids.

CDR3 residues: CASSLEREQYF. The CDR3 DNA reads as TGTGCCAGCAGTCTCGAGAGAGAGCAGTACTTC. The rearrangement uses TRBV6-6 and TRBJ2-7; D gene uncertain. V gave up 5 bases and J gave up 7 bases, with 9 bases separating them. The CDR3 has 11 amino acids. Germline-derived CDR1 and CDR2 are MNHNY and SVGAGI (reference sequence).

This rearrangement joins TRBV9 to TRBJ2-2; 7 bases fit TRBD1. V lost 2 bases to trimming and J lost 4 bases; unmatched junction nucleotides: 5. Germline values: CDR1 SGDLS, CDR2 YYNGEE. The CDR3 spans 15 residues. CDR3 DNA sequence: TGTGCCAGCAGCGTCCAGACAGGGTCCACCGGGGAGCTGTTTTTT. Protein: CASSVQTGSTGELFF.

V usage is TRBV29-1 and J usage is TRBJ1-1; the D is unclear. The CDR3 covers 14 residues. V was pared by 6 bases and J by 1 base, with 15 bases between. Germline assignment: CDR1 SQVTM and CDR2 ANQGSEA. For the CDR3, the DNA is TGCAGCGTCTCATTTTCCGGAGGGAACACTGAAGCTTTCTTT. Translation gives CSVSFSGGNTEAFF.

The V call is TRBV7-6, the J call TRBJ1-6, with 8 bases matching TRBD1. Germline V gene data show CDR1 as SGHVS and CDR2 as FNYEAQ. V shed 1 base and J 9 bases; nucleotides not matched to a gene: 8. This CDR3 has 16 amino acids. The CDR3 sequence is CASSLVGQGGGSPLHF. CDR3 in DNA: TGTGCCAGCAGCTTAGTCGGACAGGGAGGCGGTTCACCCCTCCACTTT. The variable domain in full, with the rest retrieved from reference TRBV7-6 and TRBJ1-6, is GAGVSQSPRYKVTKRGQDVALRCDPISGHVSLYWYRQALGQGPEFLTYFNYEAQQDKSGLPNDRFSAERPEGSISTLTIQRTEQRDSAMYRCASSLVGQGGGSPLHFGNGTRLTVT.

This clone was seen a few times. J is TRBJ1-5 and V is TRBV18; 7 nucleotides agree with TRBD1. With 6 bases clipped from V and 2 bases from J, the junction kept 7 bases outside the gene matches. Germline V lookup: CDR1 KGHSH, CDR2 LQKENI. The CDR3 loop spans 15 amino acids. CDR3 DNA: TGTGCCAGCTCGGGGGGACAGAGCGGCAATCAGCCCCAGCATTTT. Protein: CASSGGQSGNQPQHF.

This sequence joins TRBV7-2 and TRBJ2-7; no reliable D call. Germline-derived CDR1 and CDR2 are SGHTA and FQGNSA. Trimming pared 1 base from V and 2 bases from J, leaving 6 bases between. The CDR3 length is 13 residues. DNA for the CDR3: TGTGCCAGCAGCTTAGGGCGGCCCTACGAGCAGTACTTC. It translates to CASSLGRPYEQYF.

The chain carries TRBV10-3 and TRBJ2-3; 10 nucleotides line up with TRBD2. The CDR3 contains 16 residues. CDR1 and CDR2 (germline): ENHRY, SYGVKD. V was clipped by 6 bases and J by 0 bases; unmatched bases: 6. As DNA, the CDR3 is TGTGCCATCAGACCGGGACTAGCGACTAGCACAGATACGCAGTATTTT. As protein: CAIRPGLATSTDTQYF.

This chain uses TRBV28 with TRBJ1-2; D remains unclear. The CDR3 length is 13 residues. The germline V gene has CDR1 MDHEN and CDR2 SYDVKM. Trimming shortened V by 6 bases and J by 7 bases, and 15 bases separated the two germline ends. The CDR3 sequence: CASSPPGSSGYTF. CDR3 DNA: TGTGCCAGCAGCCCCCCCGGGTCCAGTGGCTACACCTTC.

The rearrangement links TRBV5-6 to TRBJ2-3; unclear D gene. This CDR3 contains 13 residues. V dropped 0 bases and J dropped 1 base, with 3 bases sitting between them. Germline assignment: CDR1 SGHDT and CDR2 YYEEEE. The CDR3 nucleotides are TGTGCCAGCAGCTTGGCCGGCACAGATACGCAGTATTTT. Encoded protein: CASSLAGTDTQYF.

This clone was seen once. This sequence joins TRBV7-9 and TRBJ2-3; D remains ambiguous. Germline-derived CDR1 and CDR2 are SEHNR and FQNEAQ (reference sequence). V lost 1 base, J lost 4 bases, and 12 bases lay in between. The CDR3 is 15 amino acids. This chain's CDR3 is CASSLGSAESDTQYF. Written as DNA, the CDR3 is TGTGCCAGCAGCTTAGGGAGTGCTGAATCAGATACGCAGTATTTT.

The chain recombines TRBV5-4 with TRBJ2-1; 7 positions match TRBD2. Per germline, CDR1 SGHNT and CDR2 YYREEE (reference sequence). The trim removed 9 bases at V and 9 bases at J, leaving 15 bases unmatched. The CDR3 runs 14 residues. CDR3 loop: CATTSDQSRSEQFF. CDR3 in DNA: TGTGCCACCACTAGCGATCAAAGCCGTAGTGAGCAGTTCTTC.

This chain joins TRBV24-1 and TRBJ2-3, with TRBD2 identical over 13 bases. The CDR3 has 16 residues. Trimming took 4 bases from V and 3 from J; bases not matched to a gene: 3. Germline-derived CDR1 and CDR2 are KGHDR and SFDVKD. CDR3 sequence: CATSEPGLAGTDTQYF. DNA of the CDR3: TGTGCCACCAGTGAACCGGGACTAGCGGGAACAGATACGCAGTATTTT.

The V call is TRBV5-1, the J call TRBJ1-6; D not resolved. Germline values: CDR1 SGHRS, CDR2 YFSETQ. Trimming took 2 bases from V and 8 from J, leaving 11 bases between them. The CDR3 has 14 residues. CDR3 nucleotides: TGCGCCAGCAGCTTTGGAGGGCGTGATTCACCCCTCCACTTT. Its protein is CASSFGGRDSPLHF.

The chain combines TRBV6-2 or TRBV6-3 with TRBJ1-1; no reliable D call. The length of the CDR3 is 13 residues. The V end lost 5 bases, the J end lost 0 bases, and 7 bases lay between the germline ends. The V gene's germline CDR1 is MNHEY and CDR2 SVGEGT. This CDR3 reads CASSRSLNTEAFF. As DNA, the CDR3 is TGTGCCAGCAGTCGTTCCTTGAACACTGAAGCTTTCTTT.

The sample holds one count of this clone. The chain has TRBV3-1 (or the pseudogene TRBV3-2) and TRBJ2-7; TRBD2 matches 8 bases. V was clipped by 1 base and J by 6 bases; unmatched bases: 8. The length of the CDR3 is 15 residues. Germline V lookup: CDR1 LGHDT, CDR2 YNNKEL (reference sequence). CDR3 region: CASSQVTRGAPEQYF. CDR3 nucleotides: TGTGCCAGCAGCCAAGTTACGCGGGGGGCACCCGAGCAGTACTTC.

The chain carries TRBV10-3 and TRBJ2-1, with TRBD2 matching over 12 bases. The CDR3 loop spans 17 amino acids. Losses at the gene ends were 2 bases for V and 6 bases for J; bases not matched to a gene: 8. Germline V CDR1 and CDR2: ENHRY, SYGVKD. The CDR3 DNA reads TGTGCCATCAGTGAGGGGAGGACTAGCGGGATCACCAATGAGCAGTTCTTC. It yields the protein CAISEGRTSGITNEQFF.

This clone was counted only a few times. The chain couples TRBV4-2 to TRBJ2-1, with TRBD1 matching over 11 bases. CDR1 LGHNA and CDR2 YNFKEQ come from the germline V gene. The CDR3 runs to 15 residues. J lost 6 bases, V lost 1 base, and 2 bases had no gene match. CDR3 DNA: TGTGCCAGCAGCCAAGGGACAGGGGGCCCCAATGAGCAGTTCTTC. This translates into CASSQGTGGPNEQFF.